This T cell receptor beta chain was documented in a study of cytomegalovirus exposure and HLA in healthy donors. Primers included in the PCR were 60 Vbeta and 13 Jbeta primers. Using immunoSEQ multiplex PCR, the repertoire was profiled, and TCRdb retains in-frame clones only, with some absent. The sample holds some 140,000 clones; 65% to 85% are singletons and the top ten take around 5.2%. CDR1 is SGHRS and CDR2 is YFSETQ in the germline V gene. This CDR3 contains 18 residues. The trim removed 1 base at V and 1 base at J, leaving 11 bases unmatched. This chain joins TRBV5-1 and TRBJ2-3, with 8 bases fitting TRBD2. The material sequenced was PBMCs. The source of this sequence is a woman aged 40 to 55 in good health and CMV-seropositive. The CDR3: CASSLWSPGREGTDTQYF. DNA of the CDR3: TGCGCCAGCAGCTTGTGGAGTCCGGGGCGGGAGGGCACAGATACGCAGTATTTT. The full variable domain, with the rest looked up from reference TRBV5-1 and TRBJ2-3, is KAGVTQTPRYLIKTRGQQVTLSCSPISGHRSVSWYQQTPGQGLQFLFEYFSETQRNKGNFPGRFSGRQFSNSRSEMNVSTLELGDSALYLCASSLWSPGREGTDTQYFGPGTRLTVL.